Presented here are 31 T cell receptor beta chains from one specimen sequenced in a study of early T cells in non-severe SARS-CoV-2 infection. TCRdb itself ran the 5' RACE reads through MiXCR, one entry per CDR3 protein. The repertoire holds 60,000 to 75,000 distinct CDR3 sequences, approximately 12% seen once, with almost 6.5% in the top ten. Sample: whole blood. These receptors originate from an adult who was a healthcare worker with PCR-confirmed SARS-CoV-2 infection or an uninfected control (not recorded which).

This clonotype occurred many times. This chain uses TRBV7-9 with TRBJ2-1, with D perhaps matching TRBD2 (5 bases). V was trimmed by 6 bases and J by 9 bases, leaving 15 bases between them. This CDR3 is 13 amino acids long. The germline CDR1 and CDR2 sequences are SEHNR and FQNEAQ (reference sequence). Here the CDR3 reads CASRFGAAREQFF. Written as DNA, the CDR3 is TGTGCCAGCAGGTTCGGAGCGGCGCGTGAGCAGTTCTTC.

This clonotype was detected only once. The genes are TRBV9 and TRBJ2-7, with TRBD1 matching over 11 bases. Germline-derived CDR1 and CDR2 are SGDLS and YYNGEE. After removal of 0 bases from V and 6 bases from J, the junction contained 8 bases not matched to a gene. The CDR3 loop spans 16 amino acids. CDR3 nucleotide sequence: TGTGCCAGCAGCGTAGACTCATGGACAGGGGGCGGCGAGCAGTACTTC. It yields the protein CASSVDSWTGGGEQYF.

This clonotype was seen many times. The J gene is TRBJ2-3, the V gene TRBV30; D gene uncertain. V lost 2 bases, J lost 4 bases, and 7 bases lay in between. The germline gives CDR1 GTSNPN, CDR2 SVGIG (reference sequence). CDR3 length equals 12 residues. CDR3 protein: CAWSLTADTQYF. As DNA, the CDR3 is TGTGCCTGGAGTTTAACAGCAGATACGCAGTATTTT. Full variable domain (rest looked up from reference TRBV30 and TRBJ2-3): SQTIHQWPATLVQPVGSPLSLECTVEGTSNPNLYWYRQAAGRGLQLLFYSVGIGQISSEVPQNLSASRPQDRQFILSSKKLLLSDSGFYLCAWSLTADTQYFGPGTRLTVL.

This clonotype was detected ten times or more. The V gene is TRBV18, the J gene TRBJ1-6; 8 bases agree with TRBD1. V was clipped by 2 bases and J by 8 bases; unmatched bases: 8. The CDR3 spans 16 residues. Germline loops: CDR1 KGHSH, CDR2 LQKENI. For the CDR3, the DNA is TGTGCCAGCTCACCAAGGACAGGGAGGATGGATTCACCCCTCCACTTT. Protein: CASSPRTGRMDSPLHF.

The table lists this clonotype with a few counts. The chain combines TRBV29-1 with TRBJ2-3; D unclear. Germline CDR1 SQVTM, CDR2 ANQGSEA. V was shortened by 8 bases and J by 6 bases, with 12 bases between the two germline ends. There are 11 residues in the CDR3. The CDR3 coding sequence is TGCAGCTTCACCCTAGGGGATACGCAGTATTTT. Amino acids: CSFTLGDTQYF.

This clonotype was recorded at least ten times. The rearrangement links TRBV12-3 or TRBV12-4 to TRBJ2-5, with a possible D match to TRBD1 (6 bases). This CDR3 region has 11 residues. V dropped 4 bases and J dropped 9 bases, with 9 bases sitting between them. The CDR3 is CASSSRGSQYF. CDR3 sequence (DNA): TGTGCCAGCAGTTCCAGGGGTTCCCAGTACTTC.

A few counts support this clonotype. The rearrangement uses TRBV4-1 and TRBJ1-1, with 8 bases lining up with TRBD1. The CDR3 runs 17 residues. The trim removed 1 base at V and 4 bases at J, leaving 11 bases unmatched. Germline loops: CDR1 MGHRA, CDR2 YSYEKL. CDR3: CASSQGQGNFRVTEAFF. In DNA form, the CDR3 reads TGCGCCAGCAGCCAAGGACAGGGGAATTTCAGGGTCACTGAAGCTTTCTTT.

This clonotype was recorded at least ten times. The chain recombines TRBV2 with TRBJ1-1, with D possibly being TRBD1 (5 bases). This CDR3 comprises 14 residues. Trimming took off 3 bases at V and 1 base at J, with 9 bases between the two ends. Per germline, CDR1 SNHLY and CDR2 FYNNEI. CDR3 nucleotide sequence: TGTGCCAGCAGTGATTGGGGGTCGAACACTGAAGCTTTCTTT. Translating gives CASSDWGSNTEAFF.

This clonotype was counted only a few times. This chain joins TRBV20-1 and TRBJ2-7; D is undetermined. CDR1 is DFQATT and CDR2 is SNEGSKA in the germline V gene (reference sequence). The CDR3 spans 12 residues. V gave up 5 bases and J gave up 2 bases, with 10 bases separating them. CDR3 protein: CSARRGPYEQYF. The CDR3 bases are TGCAGTGCTCGTAGAGGCCCCTACGAGCAGTACTTC.

This clonotype was counted at least ten times. The chain is built from TRBV25-1 and TRBJ2-2; no reliable D call. CDR1 is MGHDK and CDR2 is SYGVNS in the germline V gene. The CDR3 has 12 amino acids. Between the trimmed V and J ends, which lost 5 bases and 10 bases, there was a span of 11 bases. The CDR3 protein is CASSPYAEELFF. CDR3 in DNA: TGTGCCAGCAGTCCTTATGCGGAGGAGCTGTTTTTT.

The chain employs TRBV11-1 and TRBJ2-1; D is unclear. The CDR3 has 14 amino acids. V was shortened by 1 base and J by 6 bases, with 10 bases between the two germline ends. The germline CDR1 and CDR2 sequences are SGHAT and FQDESV (reference sequence). In DNA form, the CDR3 reads TGTGCCAGCAGCTTAGTGCGGCAGATCAATGAGCAGTTCTTC. Translation: CASSLVRQINEQFF.

This clonotype was counted a few times. This chain joins TRBV5-1 and TRBJ1-6; the D is unclear. The CDR3 sequence is 12 residues long. Germline V gene lookup returns CDR1 SGHRS and CDR2 YFSETQ. Trimming removed 0 bases at V and 13 bases at J, with 8 bases between. The CDR3 reads CASSLDSFPLHF. The CDR3 nucleotides are TGCGCCAGCAGCTTGGACAGTTTTCCCCTCCACTTT. The full variable domain, completed using reference TRBV5-1 and TRBJ1-6, is KAGVTQTPRYLIKTRGQQVTLSCSPISGHRSVSWYQQTPGQGLQFLFEYFSETQRNKGNFPGRFSGRQFSNSRSEMNVSTLELGDSALYLCASSLDSFPLHFGNGTRLTVT.

This chain links TRBV19 with TRBJ1-2; a possible D gene is TRBD1 (5 bases). The V and J ends lost 1 base and 2 bases respectively, with 11 bases between them. The CDR3 sequence is 15 residues long. Germline V gives CDR1 LNHDA, CDR2 SQIVND (reference sequence). CDR3 sequence reads: CASSIAAGTNYGYTF. CDR3 DNA sequence: TGTGCCAGTAGTATAGCAGCAGGGACGAACTATGGCTACACCTTC.

This clonotype appeared many times. The CDR3 protein is CASSFHSYNSPLHF. The CDR3 DNA is TGTGCCAGCAGTTTTCACTCCTATAATTCACCCCTCCACTTT. The chain joins TRBV12-3 or TRBV12-4 to TRBJ1-6; unclear D gene. V was cut by 3 bases and J by 0 bases, with 3 bases left in between. The CDR3 has 14 amino acids.

This clonotype was seen only a few times. This chain uses TRBV20-1 with TRBJ1-1, with D unresolved. Trimming cost V 7 bases and J 4 bases, with 7 bases left between them. The CDR3 runs 10 residues. In germline, CDR1 is DFQATT, CDR2 SNEGSKA (reference sequence). In nucleotides, the CDR3 is TGCAGTGAAGCAGGCACTGAAGCTTTCTTT. It translates to CSEAGTEAFF.

This clonotype was seen ten or more times. This chain joins TRBV11-3 and TRBJ2-1; no reliable D call. V lost 0 bases and J lost 8, with 8 bases in between. The CDR3 consists of 13 residues. The germline V gene encodes CDR1 SGHNT and CDR2 YENEEA. The CDR3 DNA is TGTGCCAGCAGCTTAGAAGTGGGCGATGAGCAGTTCTTC. It specifies CASSLEVGDEQFF.

This clonotype was picked up many times. The genes are TRBV25-1 and TRBJ2-1, with TRBD2 identical over 7 bases. V gave up 6 bases and J gave up 7 bases; unmatched junction bases: 6. The CDR3 is 13 residues long. From germline, CDR1 is MGHDK and CDR2 SYGVNS. CDR3 DNA: TGTGCCAGCAGCGGGGGGATCGGGAATGAGCAGTTCTTC. Translated: CASSGGIGNEQFF.

This clonotype was seen many times. The chain joins TRBV5-1 to TRBJ1-3; TRBD1 agrees at 9 bases. This CDR3 region has 14 residues. The junction had 1 base not matched to a gene; V was cut back by 5 bases and J by 1 base. Germline CDR1 is SGHRS and CDR2 is YFSETQ. CDR3: CASRGQGSGNTIYF. In DNA form, the CDR3 reads TGCGCCAGCAGAGGACAGGGGTCTGGAAACACCATATATTTT.

The J gene is TRBJ1-2, the V gene TRBV9; D call uncertain. This CDR3 spans 14 amino acids. V was trimmed by 0 bases and J by 0 bases, leaving 6 bases between them. Germline V gene data show CDR1 as SGDLS and CDR2 as YYNGEE. Here the CDR3 DNA reads TGTGCCAGCAGCGTAGGGTCATCTAACTATGGCTACACCTTC. It translates to CASSVGSSNYGYTF.

The chain carries TRBV7-2 and TRBJ2-2; 7 bases match TRBD1. J gave up 0 bases and V 5 bases, and 9 bases lay outside the gene matches. Germline CDR1 reads SGHTA; CDR2 reads FQGNSA. The CDR3 is 17 residues long. The CDR3 DNA reads as TGTGCCAGCAGCATACTATTCGGACAGGCGAACACCGGGGAGCTGTTTTTT. It yields the protein CASSILFGQANTGELFF. The full variable domain, rest sourced from reference TRBV7-2 and TRBJ2-2, is GAGVSQSPSNKVTEKGKDVELRCDPISGHTALYWYRQSLGQGLEFLIYFQGNSAPDKSGLPSDRFSAERTGGSVSTLTIQRTQQEDSAVYLCASSILFGQANTGELFFGEGSRLTVL.

The rearrangement uses TRBV27 and TRBJ2-7; 8 bases agree with TRBD2. CDR1 is MNHEY, CDR2 SMNVEV, per germline (reference sequence). The trim removed 6 bases at V and 1 base at J, leaving 5 bases unmatched. The CDR3 spans 14 residues. CDR3 residues: CASRAGTSSYEQYF. CDR3 nucleotides: TGTGCCAGCAGGGCGGGGACTAGTTCCTACGAGCAGTACTTC.

This rearrangement joins TRBV7-6 to TRBJ1-4; 7 positions match TRBD1. CDR3 length: 16 residues. The V gene's germline CDR1 is SGHVS and CDR2 FNYEAQ. The J segment lost 8 bases and the V segment lost 2 bases, leaving 11 bases of the junction unmatched. This chain's CDR3 is CASSLSSAGGTEKLFF. The CDR3 DNA follows: TGTGCCAGCAGCTTAAGTTCTGCAGGGGGGACCGAAAAACTGTTTTTT.

This clonotype has at least ten counts. The chain employs TRBV2 and TRBJ2-1; unclear D gene. The germline gives CDR1 SNHLY, CDR2 FYNNEI. V lost 5 bases to trimming and J lost 5 bases, with 10 bases between them. The CDR3 has 13 residues. In DNA, the CDR3 is TGTGCCAGCAGTAAAAACAGCCACAATGAGCAGTTCTTC. This sequence encodes CASSKNSHNEQFF.

Only a few counts were recorded for this clonotype. The chain has TRBV7-2 and TRBJ1-1; 7 nucleotides line up with TRBD1. V gave up 4 bases and J gave up 7 bases; unmatched junction bases: 6. From germline, CDR1 is SGHTA and CDR2 FQGNSA. The CDR3 extends over 13 amino acids. The CDR3 loop reads CASSSDRAGEAFF. The CDR3, as DNA: TGTGCCAGCAGCTCTGACAGGGCCGGTGAAGCTTTCTTT.

This clonotype was seen repeatedly, ten times or more. V usage is TRBV7-2 and J usage is TRBJ2-1; 8 bases match TRBD2. V lost 2 bases and J lost 4; bases outside the gene matches: 10. Per germline, CDR1 SGHTA and CDR2 FQGNSA. This CDR3 comprises 17 residues. CDR3 loop: CASSLSYSGNTYNEQFF. The CDR3 DNA follows: TGTGCCAGCAGCTTATCTTATAGCGGGAATACTTACAATGAGCAGTTCTTC.

This clonotype was recorded at least ten times. The chain carries TRBV30 and TRBJ2-3, with 8 positions matching TRBD1. Per germline, CDR1 GTSNPN and CDR2 SVGIG (reference sequence). This CDR3 is 15 amino acids long. V was pared by 1 base and J by 2 bases, with 5 bases of the junction left unmatched. CDR3 DNA: TGTGCCTGGAGTGGACAGGGGACCTACACAGATACGCAGTATTTT. This gives the protein CAWSGQGTYTDTQYF.

J is TRBJ2-3 and V is TRBV13; tentatively, D is TRBD1 or TRBD2 (6 bases each). This CDR3 has 15 residues. Trimming cost V 7 bases and J 2 bases, with 16 bases left between them. CDR1 is PRHDT, CDR2 FYEKMQ, per germline (reference sequence). This chain's CDR3 is CASTDGGGSTDTQYF. CDR3 DNA: TGTGCCAGCACGGATGGAGGGGGGTCCACAGATACGCAGTATTTT.

The chain carries TRBV5-4 and TRBJ2-7; either TRBD1 or TRBD2 may fit D (5 bases each). Trimming stripped 4 bases from V and 2 bases from J, with 16 bases between. Germline CDR1 SGHNT, CDR2 YYREEE (reference sequence). The CDR3 sequence is 15 residues long. CDR3 sequence: CASSSPGTGTYEQYF. The DNA of the CDR3 is TGTGCCAGCAGCAGTCCCGGGACGGGAACCTACGAGCAGTACTTC. Looking up the rest from reference TRBV5-4 and TRBJ2-7 gives the full variable domain: ETGVTQSPTHLIKTRGQQVTLRCSSQSGHNTVSWYQQALGQGPQFIFQYYREEENGRGNFPPRFSGLQFPNYSSELNVNALELDDSALYLCASSSPGTGTYEQYFGPGTRLTVT.

This clonotype was observed many times. The gene calls are TRBV20-1 and TRBJ2-1; perhaps TRBD2 as D (6 bases). V was pared by 3 bases and J by 0 bases, with 6 bases between. The CDR3 sequence is 13 residues long. In germline, CDR1 is DFQATT, CDR2 SNEGSKA (reference sequence). The CDR3 here is CSARTSSYNEQFF. The CDR3 coding sequence is TGCAGTGCTAGGACTAGCTCCTACAATGAGCAGTTCTTC.

This clonotype appeared many times. The V gene is TRBV7-6, the J gene TRBJ1-5; weak D call: TRBD1 (6 bases). Germline V gives CDR1 SGHVS, CDR2 FNYEAQ. Trimming shortened V by 1 base and J by 2 bases, and 24 bases separated the two germline ends. The CDR3 is made up of 20 amino acids. The CDR3 spells CASSLETGLSWRGGNQPQHF. CDR3 nucleotide sequence: TGTGCCAGCAGCTTAGAAACAGGGTTATCATGGAGGGGTGGCAATCAGCCCCAGCATTTT.

This clonotype was counted once. The genes are TRBV11-2 and TRBJ2-7; 9 positions agree with TRBD1. CDR1 SGHAT and CDR2 FQNNGV come from the germline V gene. The ends lost 7 bases at V and 2 bases at J; junction bases unmatched: 6. The CDR3 contains 14 residues. DNA of the CDR3: TGTGCCAGCACCTCGGACAGGGGTACCTACGAGCAGTACTTC. Amino acids: CASTSDRGTYEQYF.